This record covers a single TCR beta chain. What it recognizes is unknown. The sample comes from a study of cytomegalovirus exposure and HLA in healthy donors. General study points: Per a later analysis, approximately 16,000 TCR beta sequences showed association with HLA alleles at 0.05 false discovery rate. For TCR beta chains, V- and J-gene trimming was later linked to a missense DCLRE1C variant.

The PCR made use of 60 Vbeta and 13 Jbeta primers. The repertoire was sequenced with immunoSEQ multiplex PCR; TCRdb's copy has only in-frame clones and lacks some. This sample yields over 40,000 clones, of which approximately 70% are seen a single time; 6.3% belongs to the top ten. What was sequenced was PBMCs. The sequence was obtained from a young man in good health and CMV-seronegative.

The CDR3 DNA sequence: TGCGCCAGCAGCTTGGCCGGGGAAGGGAGGGTTGGCTACACCTTC. This encodes CASSLAGEGRVGYTF. The rearrangement joins TRBV5-1 to TRBJ1-2; no definite D call. Trimming removed 0 bases from V and 7 bases from J, with 16 bases in between. The CDR3 runs 15 residues. CDR1 and CDR2 (germline): SGHRS, YFSETQ.